These 30 T cell receptor beta chains were all obtained from the same sample, sequenced in a study of blood T cell repertoires in COVID-19. The table came from immunoSEQ multiplex PCR; TCRdb's copy has only in-frame clones and leaves some out. The sample lists approximately 250,000 clones; 88% were seen once. The sample taken for sequencing was peripheral blood. These receptors were taken from a woman aged 70-85 years with COVID-19, enrolled during active disease.

DNA for the CDR3: TGTGCCAGCAGCGGACCGGGACAGGGGTTTGGCAATGAGCAGTTCTTC. As protein: CASSGPGQGFGNEQFF. The chain has TRBV11-3 and TRBJ2-1; TRBD1 matches at 10 bases. J was trimmed by 6 bases and V by 5 bases; bases with no gene match: 10. CDR3 length: 16 residues. The germline V gene encodes CDR1 SGHNT and CDR2 YENEEA.

The V call is TRBV2, the J call TRBJ1-5; D not certain. Trimming shortened V by 6 bases and J by 1 base, and 19 bases separated the two germline ends. Per germline, CDR1 SNHLY and CDR2 FYNNEI. CDR3 length equals 17 residues. The CDR3 region is CASSTAGRSMSNQPQHF. The DNA of the CDR3 is TGTGCCAGCAGCACCGCCGGCAGGTCCATGAGCAATCAGCCCCAGCATTTT.

The chain's CDR3 is CASSLSRNEQYF. The CDR3 bases are TGTGCCAGCAGTTTGTCTAGAAACGAGCAGTACTTC. The chain uses TRBV12-3 or TRBV12-4 and TRBJ2-7; no firm D call. V lost 3 bases to trimming and J lost 5 bases, with 8 bases between them. The CDR3 spans 12 residues.

The chain uses TRBV6-2 or TRBV6-3 and TRBJ1-1; tentatively, D is TRBD1 (6 bases). V lost 1 base to trimming and J lost 5 bases, with 17 bases between them. The CDR3 has 16 residues. Germline CDR1 is MNHEY and CDR2 is SVGEGT. DNA of the CDR3: TGTGCCAGCAGTTACTTTACAGGGAAGGGGAAAACTGAAGCTTTCTTT. Translating gives CASSYFTGKGKTEAFF.

The V call is TRBV6-5, the J call TRBJ2-1; TRBD2 agrees at 11 bases. Germline V CDR1 and CDR2: MNHEY, SVGAGI. This CDR3 has 15 amino acids. With V trimmed by 9 bases and J by 2 bases, 6 bases remained unmatched. The DNA of the CDR3 is TGTGCCAGTGCCCTAGCGGGAGGAGCCTACAATGAGCAGTTCTTC. It is translated as CASALAGGAYNEQFF.

The chain is built from TRBV7-9 and TRBJ2-1, with a weak D call TRBD1 (6 bases). The V end lost 1 base, the J end lost 5 bases, and 9 bases lay between the germline ends. Germline V gene data show CDR1 as SEHNR and CDR2 as FQNEAQ (reference sequence). CDR3 length: 14 amino acids. The CDR3 nucleotides read TGTGCCAGCAGCTTAGGGGGACACCACAATGAGCAGTTCTTC. It is translated as CASSLGGHHNEQFF.

The chain links TRBV28 to TRBJ2-1; a possible D gene is TRBD2 (6 bases). The germline CDR1 and CDR2 sequences are MDHEN and SYDVKM. The V end was cut by 7 bases, the J end by 5 bases, with 9 bases between. This CDR3 has 12 amino acids. The CDR3 bases are TGTGCCAGCATTGGGGGGAACAATGAGCAGTTCTTC. It specifies CASIGGNNEQFF.

This clone was seen only once. This chain joins TRBV28 and TRBJ1-2; perhaps TRBD1 as D (6 bases). Per the germline V gene, CDR1 is MDHEN and CDR2 is SYDVKM. With 3 bases removed from V and 8 bases from J, the gap between germline ends came to 10 bases. The CDR3 sequence is 12 residues long. The CDR3: CASSFYREGYTF. Here the CDR3 DNA reads TGTGCCAGCAGTTTTTACAGGGAAGGCTACACCTTC.

This sequence joins TRBV6-5 and TRBJ1-5; possible D gene TRBD1, 6 bases. Deletions cut 0 bases from V and 5 bases from J, with 8 bases between. In germline, CDR1 is MNHEY, CDR2 SVGAGI. The CDR3 is 14 amino acids. The CDR3 region has the DNA TGTGCCAGCAGTTACTCGACAGGTCATCAGCCCCAGCATTTT. It specifies CASSYSTGHQPQHF.

This chain uses TRBV4-2 with TRBJ1-2; no clear D. This CDR3 has 13 amino acids. Germline values: CDR1 LGHNA, CDR2 YNFKEQ. Between the trimmed V and J ends, which lost 5 bases and 4 bases, there was a span of 11 bases. As DNA, the CDR3 is TGTGCCAGCAGCGTCCAGGAATCCTATGGCTACACCTTC. This gives the protein CASSVQESYGYTF.

The V gene is TRBV5-4, the J gene TRBJ2-1; 11 bases map to TRBD2. V dropped 5 bases and J dropped 9; count of bases not matched to a gene: 7. Germline CDR1 and CDR2: SGHNT and YYREEE (reference sequence). The CDR3 runs to 14 residues. CDR3 in amino acids: CASSELAGAPEQFF. The CDR3 DNA is TGTGCCAGCAGTGAACTAGCGGGAGCTCCTGAGCAGTTCTTC.

J is TRBJ1-1 and V is TRBV19; unclear D gene. Trimming took off 3 bases at V and 7 bases at J, with 12 bases between the two ends. The CDR3 extends over 13 amino acids. Germline CDR1 LNHDA, CDR2 SQIVND (reference sequence). In DNA form, the CDR3 reads TGTGCCAGTAGTATGGTGTCAGGCCATGAAGCTTTCTTT. Its translation is CASSMVSGHEAFF.

The rearrangement uses TRBV6-2 or TRBV6-3 and TRBJ2-7, with 7 positions matching TRBD2. With 2 bases clipped from V and 4 bases from J, the junction kept 8 bases outside the gene matches. This CDR3 has 15 amino acids. Per germline, CDR1 MNHEY and CDR2 SVGEGT. The CDR3 nucleotides read TGTGCCAGCAGTTACATGCTGGGACTACGGTACGAGCAGTACTTC. It translates to CASSYMLGLRYEQYF.

The chain carries TRBV27 and TRBJ1-6; 7 nucleotides line up with TRBD1. The J segment lost 3 bases and the V segment lost 8 bases, leaving 4 bases of the junction unmatched. Looked up from germline, CDR1 is MNHEY and CDR2 is SMNVEV (reference sequence). The CDR3 covers 14 residues. In DNA form, the CDR3 reads TGTGCCAGCCGCTGGGACAGCTATAATTCACCCCTCCACTTT. Translated, it gives CASRWDSYNSPLHF.

The V and J genes are TRBV5-1 and TRBJ2-1; 11 positions agree with TRBD2. V lost 0 bases and J lost 7; bases outside the gene matches: 6. This CDR3 contains 16 residues. Germline V gene sequence: CDR1 SGHRS, CDR2 YFSETQ. The CDR3 sequence: CASSLVHTSGGNEQFF. The CDR3 DNA follows: TGCGCCAGCAGCTTGGTACACACTAGCGGGGGAAATGAGCAGTTCTTC.

V usage is TRBV5-1 and J usage is TRBJ1-4, with 9 bases aligning to TRBD1. Unmatched junction bases numbered 3, after V lost 4 bases and J lost 5 bases. The germline CDR1 and CDR2 sequences are SGHRS and YFSETQ. The length of the CDR3 is 14 residues. The CDR3 DNA reads as TGCGCCAGCAGCACGGGGACAGGGAATGAAAAACTGTTTTTT. It encodes CASSTGTGNEKLFF. The full variable domain, with the rest looked up from reference TRBV5-1 and TRBJ1-4, is KAGVTQTPRYLIKTRGQQVTLSCSPISGHRSVSWYQQTPGQGLQFLFEYFSETQRNKGNFPGRFSGRQFSNSRSEMNVSTLELGDSALYLCASSTGTGNEKLFFGSGTQLSVL.

The chain is built from TRBV24-1 and TRBJ2-1; D unresolved. Trimming removed 3 bases at V and 6 bases at J, with 11 bases between. Looked up from germline, CDR1 is KGHDR and CDR2 is SFDVKD. The CDR3 has 14 amino acids. The CDR3 reads CATSDRGFRNEQFF. DNA for the CDR3: TGTGCCACCAGTGATCGCGGTTTCCGCAATGAGCAGTTCTTC.

The chain recombines TRBV5-1 with TRBJ2-1; maybe TRBD2 (5 bases). The V end was cut by 0 bases, the J end by 9 bases, with 10 bases between. The CDR3 covers 13 residues. Germline-derived CDR1 and CDR2 are SGHRS and YFSETQ. The CDR3 spells CASSLGAGLEQFF. CDR3 bases: TGCGCCAGCAGCTTGGGGGCGGGCCTTGAGCAGTTCTTC.

V is TRBV7-9 and J is TRBJ1-2, with D possibly being TRBD1 (6 bases). Germline lookup yields CDR1 SEHNR and CDR2 FQNEAQ (reference sequence). The CDR3 runs to 15 residues. V lost 3 bases to trimming and J lost 5 bases, with 16 bases between them. The DNA of the CDR3 is TGTGCCAGCAGCTTTTCAGGGGCAAATGAGTATGGCTACACCTTC. Its protein product is CASSFSGANEYGYTF.

The chain links TRBV5-4 to TRBJ2-2; maybe TRBD1 (6 bases). The V end was cut by 4 bases, the J end by 4 bases, with 14 bases between. Germline V gene lookup returns CDR1 SGHNT and CDR2 YYREEE (reference sequence). CDR3 size: 15 residues. Here the CDR3 reads CASSPQGWGTGELFF. CDR3 bases: TGTGCCAGCAGCCCACAGGGATGGGGCACCGGGGAGCTGTTTTTT.

The J gene is TRBJ2-7, the V gene TRBV5-5; unclear D gene. CDR3 size: 13 residues. Between the trimmed V and J ends, which lost 2 bases and 5 bases, there was a span of 11 bases. Looked up from germline, CDR1 is SGHKS and CDR2 is YYEKEE (reference sequence). CDR3 in amino acids: CASSFSVGHEQYF. The CDR3 DNA reads as TGTGCCAGCAGCTTTTCGGTGGGCCACGAGCAGTACTTC. The complete variable domain, with remaining parts taken from reference TRBV5-5 and TRBJ2-7, reads DAGVTQSPTHLIKTRGQQVTLRCSPISGHKSVSWYQQVLGQGPQFIFQYYEKEERGRGNFPDRFSARQFPNYSSELNVNALLLGDSALYLCASSFSVGHEQYFGPGTRLTVT.

This clone came up a few times. This chain uses TRBV7-9 with TRBJ1-4, with 9 bases aligning to TRBD1. Germline CDR1 SEHNR, CDR2 FQNEAQ (reference sequence). The V gene end was trimmed by 5 bases and the J gene end by 2 bases; junction bases not matched to a gene: 3. The CDR3 runs 15 residues. This CDR3 is CASSNTGGTNEKLFF. Here the CDR3 DNA reads TGTGCCAGCAGCAACACAGGGGGCACTAATGAAAAACTGTTTTTT.

This clone was detected once. The chain carries TRBV28 and TRBJ1-2; 8 bases match TRBD1. The CDR3 has 15 residues. The V and J ends lost 1 base and 6 bases, in that order; junction bases with no gene match: 7. Germline V gene sequence: CDR1 MDHEN, CDR2 SYDVKM. The DNA for the CDR3 is TGTGCCAGCAGTTTATCCTTTGACAGGGGAAATGGCTACACCTTC. It yields the protein CASSLSFDRGNGYTF.

The V call is TRBV19, the J call TRBJ1-6; unclear D gene. CDR1 and CDR2 from the germline V gene are LNHDA and SQIVND (reference sequence). The V and J ends lost 7 bases and 3 bases respectively, with 13 bases between them. The length of the CDR3 is 15 residues. The CDR3 sequence is CASTPARHYNSPLHF. CDR3 nucleotides: TGTGCCAGTACCCCGGCACGACACTATAATTCACCCCTCCACTTT.

This chain uses TRBV9 with TRBJ1-4; TRBD1 matches at 8 bases. The V gene's germline CDR1 is SGDLS and CDR2 YYNGEE. CDR3 length: 19 residues. With 7 bases clipped from V and 0 bases from J, the junction kept 17 bases outside the gene matches. For the CDR3, the DNA is TGTGCCAGCGTTCGAACCTTCGGGACAGGCTATTCAACTAATGAAAAACTGTTTTTT. Translating gives CASVRTFGTGYSTNEKLFF.

V and J are TRBV28 and TRBJ1-2, with 8 bases aligning to TRBD1. This CDR3 comprises 15 residues. J was trimmed by 4 bases and V by 6 bases; bases with no gene match: 10. The V gene's germline CDR1 is MDHEN and CDR2 SYDVKM. The CDR3 is CASRPGQVTFYGYTF. The CDR3 DNA sequence: TGTGCCAGCAGACCGGGACAGGTGACCTTCTATGGCTACACCTTC.

The rearrangement joins TRBV29-1 to TRBJ2-7; D may be TRBD1 (6 bases). CDR3 length: 12 residues. V gave up 7 bases and J gave up 1 base, with 11 bases separating them. CDR1 and CDR2 (germline): SQVTM, ANQGSEA. As DNA, the CDR3 is TGCAGCGGACGGGACACATCCTACGAGCAGTACTTC. It specifies CSGRDTSYEQYF.

V and J are TRBV5-6 and TRBJ1-5, with no clear D. Trimming removed 3 bases from V and 2 bases from J, with 12 bases in between. The CDR3 contains 15 residues. Germline CDR1 SGHDT, CDR2 YYEEEE. CDR3 loop: CASSSATYGNQPQHF. The CDR3, as DNA: TGTGCCAGCAGCTCAGCGACTTACGGCAATCAGCCCCAGCATTTT.

V usage is TRBV19 and J usage is TRBJ2-2; D ambiguous. The V gene's germline CDR1 is LNHDA and CDR2 SQIVND (reference sequence). The CDR3 loop spans 13 amino acids. Trimming pared 6 bases from V and 4 bases from J, leaving 9 bases between. CDR3 coding DNA: TGTGCCAGTAGATATAGGAGCACCGGGGAGCTGTTTTTT. Translating gives CASRYRSTGELFF.

The gene calls are TRBV9 and TRBJ1-4; tentatively, D is TRBD1 (6 bases). From germline, CDR1 is SGDLS and CDR2 YYNGEE. The V and J ends lost 0 bases and 7 bases respectively, with 10 bases between them. CDR3 length equals 14 residues. The CDR3 loop is CASSVGGPGEKLFF. The CDR3 region has the DNA TGTGCCAGCAGCGTAGGGGGGCCAGGTGAAAAACTGTTTTTT.